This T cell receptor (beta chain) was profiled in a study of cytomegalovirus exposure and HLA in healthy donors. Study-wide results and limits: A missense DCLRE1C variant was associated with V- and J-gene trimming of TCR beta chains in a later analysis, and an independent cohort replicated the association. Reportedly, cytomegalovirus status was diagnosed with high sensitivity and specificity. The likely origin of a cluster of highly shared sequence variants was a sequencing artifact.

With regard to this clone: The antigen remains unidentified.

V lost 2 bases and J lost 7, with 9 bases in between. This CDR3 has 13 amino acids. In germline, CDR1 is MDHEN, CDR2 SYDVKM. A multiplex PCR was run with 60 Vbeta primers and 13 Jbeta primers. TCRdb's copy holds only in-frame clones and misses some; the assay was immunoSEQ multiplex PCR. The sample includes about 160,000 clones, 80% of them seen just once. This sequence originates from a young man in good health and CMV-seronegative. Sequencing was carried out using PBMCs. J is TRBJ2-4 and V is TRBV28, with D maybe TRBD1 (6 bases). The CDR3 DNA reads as TGTGCCAGCAGTTTAGACAGGCTTAACATTCAGTACTTC. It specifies CASSLDRLNIQYF.